This is a list of T cell receptor beta chains from one sample in a study of response to subunit inactivated influenza vaccine. TCRdb reprocessed the RT-PCR reads with MiXCR, giving one entry per CDR3 protein. Of approximately 530,000 distinct CDR3 sequences listed, roughly 7.6% are singletons. Sequenced here: PBMCs from blood, sampled 23 months after vaccination. All receptors derive from a man aged 45 to 75 who received an inactivated influenza vaccine. Both conserved end residues are part of each CDR3. Each record gives: J gene, V gene, D gene, clone size, CDR3 protein, CDR3 DNA. A D gene is named only where the DNA matches it firmly. The listing skips clone size in some rows; elsewhere it reads once, few, many or a size class.

TRBJ1-5 TRBV20-1 - many CSAIKKDRFSNQPQHF TGCAGTGCTATAAAAAAAGACAGGTTTAGCAATCAGCCCCAGCATTTT
TRBJ1-2 TRBV9 - - CASSSRKGYTF TGTGCCAGCAGCTCGAGGAAGGGCTACACCTTC
TRBJ1-1 TRBV4-3 - few CASSQDKRRLSDEAFF TGCGCCAGCAGCCAAGATAAGAGACGGCTCTCCGATGAAGCTTTCTTT
TRBJ2-7 TRBV5-6 - - CASSLSSGKGYEQYF TGTGCCAGCAGCTTGAGTTCAGGGAAAGGGTACGAGCAGTACTTC
TRBJ2-5 TRBV27 - - CASRTLQGRETQYF TGTGCCAGCAGGACGCTACAGGGCCGGGAGACCCAGTACTTC
TRBJ2-7 TRBV29-1 TRBD1 - CSVVVGQGAPPYEQYF TGCAGCGTTGTAGTAGGACAGGGGGCACCTCCCTACGAGCAGTACTTC
TRBJ2-3 TRBV5-6 - many CASSSRMAGSTDTQYF TGTGCCAGCAGCTCCCGCATGGCGGGGAGCACAGATACGCAGTATTTT
TRBJ2-1 TRBV28 TRBD2 - CASSLSGSFDEQFF TGTGCCAGCAGTTTAAGCGGGAGTTTTGATGAGCAGTTCTTC
TRBJ2-2 TRBV20-1 TRBD1 - CSATTGATTGELFF TGCAGTGCTACGACAGGGGCTACGACCGGGGAGCTGTTTTTT
TRBJ1-2 TRBV4-3 - - CASSQLGLLGNANYGYTF TGCGCCAGCAGCCAACTAGGCCTGTTGGGGAACGCTAACTATGGCTACACCTTC
TRBJ2-3 TRBV20-1 - many CSGRGGQVTQYF TGCAGTGGCAGGGGGGGGCAAGTTACGCAGTATTTT
TRBJ2-2 TRBV20-1 TRBD2 few CSAQRGSTTGELFF TGCAGTGCGCAGCGGGGGTCCACCACCGGGGAGCTGTTTTTT
TRBJ2-7 TRBV5-1 TRBD1 few CASSFGDSSYEQYF TGCGCCAGCAGCTTTGGGGACAGCTCCTACGAGCAGTACTTC
TRBJ2-7 TRBV7-2 - many CASSLSARPYSSYEQYF TGTGCCAGCAGCTTATCGGCCAGGCCATATAGCTCCTACGAGCAGTACTTC
TRBJ2-1 TRBV29-1 - - CSVEDTGTIWNEQFF TGCAGCGTTGAAGATACCGGGACAATATGGAATGAGCAGTTCTTC